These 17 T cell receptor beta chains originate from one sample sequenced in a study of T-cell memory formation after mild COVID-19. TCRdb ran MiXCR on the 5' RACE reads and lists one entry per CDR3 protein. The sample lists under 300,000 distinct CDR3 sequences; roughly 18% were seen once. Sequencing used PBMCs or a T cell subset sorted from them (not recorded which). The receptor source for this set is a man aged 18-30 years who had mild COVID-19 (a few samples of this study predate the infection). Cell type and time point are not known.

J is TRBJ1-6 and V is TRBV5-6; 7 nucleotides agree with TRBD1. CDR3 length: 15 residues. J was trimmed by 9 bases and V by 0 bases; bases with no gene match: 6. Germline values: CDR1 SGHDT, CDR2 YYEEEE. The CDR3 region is CASSLGWTGISPLHF. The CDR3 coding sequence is TGTGCCAGCAGCTTGGGGTGGACAGGCATTTCACCCCTCCACTTT.

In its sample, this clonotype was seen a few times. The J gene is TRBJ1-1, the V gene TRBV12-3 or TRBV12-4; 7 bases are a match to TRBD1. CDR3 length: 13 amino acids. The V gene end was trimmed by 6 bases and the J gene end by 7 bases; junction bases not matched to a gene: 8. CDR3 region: CASRDTGAVEAFF. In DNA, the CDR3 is TGTGCCAGCAGAGACACAGGGGCGGTTGAAGCTTTCTTT.

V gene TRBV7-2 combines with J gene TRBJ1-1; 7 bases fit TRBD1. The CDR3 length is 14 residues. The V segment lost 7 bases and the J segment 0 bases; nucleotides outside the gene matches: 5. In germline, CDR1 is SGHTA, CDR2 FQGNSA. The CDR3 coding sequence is TGTGCCAGCACCCCCGGACAGGTGAACACTGAAGCTTTCTTT. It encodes CASTPGQVNTEAFF.

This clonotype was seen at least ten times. This chain's CDR3 is CASSPVSGTSGVRGTDTQYF. The DNA for the CDR3 is TGCGCCAGCAGCCCCGTTTCGGGAACTAGCGGGGTTAGGGGCACAGATACGCAGTATTTT. The V and J genes are TRBV4-3 and TRBJ2-3; 10 bases align to TRBD2. With 4 bases clipped from V and 1 base from J, the junction kept 17 bases outside the gene matches. The germline V gene encodes CDR1 LGHNA and CDR2 YSLEER. This CDR3 is 20 amino acids long.

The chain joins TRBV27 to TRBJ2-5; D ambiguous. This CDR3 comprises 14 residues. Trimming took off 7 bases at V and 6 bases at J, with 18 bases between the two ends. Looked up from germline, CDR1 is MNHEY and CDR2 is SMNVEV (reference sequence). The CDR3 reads CASTLSVGSQTQYF. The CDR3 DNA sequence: TGTGCCAGCACCTTATCGGTGGGTTCTCAGACCCAGTACTTC.

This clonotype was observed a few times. CDR3 bases: TGTGCCAGCACCAGACAACTGAACACTGAAGCTTTCTTT. Its translation: CASTRQLNTEAFF. The rearrangement joins TRBV9 to TRBJ1-1; no reliable D call. This CDR3 has 13 amino acids. V lost 6 bases to trimming and J lost 0 bases, with 9 bases between them. Germline values: CDR1 SGDLS, CDR2 YYNGEE. Full variable domain (outside the CDR3, taken from reference TRBV9 and TRBJ1-1): DSGVTQTPKHLITATGQRVTLRCSPRSGDLSVYWYQQSLDQGLQFLIQYYNGEERAKGNILERFSAQQFPDLHSELNLSSLELGDSALYFCASTRQLNTEAFFGQGTRLTVV.

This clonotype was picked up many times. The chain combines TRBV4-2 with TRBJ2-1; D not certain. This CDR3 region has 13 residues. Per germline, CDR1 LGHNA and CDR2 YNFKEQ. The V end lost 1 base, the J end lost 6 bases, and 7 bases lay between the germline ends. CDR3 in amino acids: CASSQVSGNEQFF. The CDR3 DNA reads TGTGCCAGCAGCCAAGTCTCCGGCAATGAGCAGTTCTTC.

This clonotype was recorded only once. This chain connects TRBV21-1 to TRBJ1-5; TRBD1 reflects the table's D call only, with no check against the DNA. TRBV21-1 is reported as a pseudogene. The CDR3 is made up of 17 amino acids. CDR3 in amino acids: CASSKAREGVVSQPQHF. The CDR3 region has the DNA TGTGCCAGCAGCAAAGCCCGTGAAGGGGTCGTGAGTCAGCCCCAGCATTTT.

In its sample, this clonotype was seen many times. The CDR3 loop is CASSLLSATEQYV. The DNA of the CDR3 is TGCGCCAGCAGCTTGCTAAGTGCTACCGAGCAGTACGTC. V and J are TRBV5-1 and TRBJ2-7, with D uncertain. CDR1 and CDR2 (germline): SGHRS, YFSETQ. V gave up 1 base and J gave up 6 bases, with 11 bases separating them. This CDR3 comprises 13 residues.

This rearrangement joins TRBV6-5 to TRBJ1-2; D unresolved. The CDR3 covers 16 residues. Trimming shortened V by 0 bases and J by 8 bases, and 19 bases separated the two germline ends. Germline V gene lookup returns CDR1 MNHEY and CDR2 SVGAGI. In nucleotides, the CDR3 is TGTGCCAGCAGTTACTCGGAGGCCAGCATTGGTGGGGGCTACACCTTC. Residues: CASSYSEASIGGGYTF.

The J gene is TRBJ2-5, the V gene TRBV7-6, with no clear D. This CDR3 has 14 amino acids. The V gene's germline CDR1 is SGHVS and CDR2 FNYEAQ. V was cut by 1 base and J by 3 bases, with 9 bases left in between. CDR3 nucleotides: TGTGCCAGCAGCTTAGAGTGGATTAAAGAGACCCAGTACTTC. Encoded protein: CASSLEWIKETQYF.

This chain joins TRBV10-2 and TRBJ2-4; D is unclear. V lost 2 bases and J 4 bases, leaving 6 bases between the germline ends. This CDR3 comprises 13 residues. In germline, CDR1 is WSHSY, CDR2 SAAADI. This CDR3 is CASSETVKNIQYF. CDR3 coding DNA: TGCGCCAGCAGTGAGACAGTAAAAAACATTCAGTACTTC.

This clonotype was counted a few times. CDR3 sequence (DNA): TGTGCCAGCAGCTCCGACAGGGTCGCAGGAAACACCATATATTTT. Its translation: CASSSDRVAGNTIYF. The J gene is TRBJ1-3, the V gene TRBV11-2, with 7 bases lining up with TRBD1. The germline CDR1 and CDR2 sequences are SGHAT and FQNNGV. This CDR3 spans 15 amino acids. Trimming cost V 4 bases and J 4 bases; bases outside gene matches: 7. The full variable domain, with the rest looked up from reference TRBV11-2 and TRBJ1-3, is EAGVAQSPRYKIIEKRQSVAFWCNPISGHATLYWYQQILGQGPKLLIQFQNNGVVDDSQLPKDRFSAERLKGVDSTLKIQPAKLEDSAVYLCASSSDRVAGNTIYFGEGSWLTVV.

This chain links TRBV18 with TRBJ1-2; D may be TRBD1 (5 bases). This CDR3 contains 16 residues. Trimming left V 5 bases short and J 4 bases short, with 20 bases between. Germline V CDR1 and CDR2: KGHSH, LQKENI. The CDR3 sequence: CASSIGQIRAPYGYTF. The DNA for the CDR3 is TGTGCCAGCTCAATCGGACAAATAAGAGCCCCCTATGGCTACACCTTC.

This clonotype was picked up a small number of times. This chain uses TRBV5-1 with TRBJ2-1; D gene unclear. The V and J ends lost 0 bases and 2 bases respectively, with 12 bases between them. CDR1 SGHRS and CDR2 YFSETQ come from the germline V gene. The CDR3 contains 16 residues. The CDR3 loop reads CASSLESPGPYNEQFF. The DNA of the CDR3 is TGCGCCAGCAGCTTGGAGTCCCCGGGCCCCTACAATGAGCAGTTCTTC.

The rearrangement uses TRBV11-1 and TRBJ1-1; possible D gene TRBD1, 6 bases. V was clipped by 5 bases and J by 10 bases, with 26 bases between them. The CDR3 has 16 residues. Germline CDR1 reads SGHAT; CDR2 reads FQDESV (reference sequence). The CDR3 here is CASSPRRGQPERGAFF. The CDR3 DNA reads TGTGCCAGCAGCCCGAGGAGGGGACAACCTGAACGCGGAGCTTTCTTT.

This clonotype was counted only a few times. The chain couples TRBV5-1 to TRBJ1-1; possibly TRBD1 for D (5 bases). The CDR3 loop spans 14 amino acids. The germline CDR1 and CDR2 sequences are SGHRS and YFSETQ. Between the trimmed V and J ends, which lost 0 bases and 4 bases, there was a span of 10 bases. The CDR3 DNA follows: TGCGCCAGCAGCTTGGCGCAGGGATCCACTGAAGCTTTCTTT. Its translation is CASSLAQGSTEAFF.